Each of the 18 T cell receptor beta chains below was sequenced from the same sample in a study of naive and memory T cell subsets. An oligonucleotide containing a UMI was ligated to the 3' end of TCR cDNA. Amplification of ligated cDNA took four PCR rounds with SP2 and nested alpha and beta constant primers. TCRdb fed the 5' RACE reads into MiXCR, producing one record per CDR3 protein. This table holds over 45,000 distinct CDR3 sequences, approximately 8% found once. Receptors were obtained from a female donor in good health.

V is TRBV12-3 or TRBV12-4 and J is TRBJ1-5, with 8 bases identical to TRBD1. Losses at the gene ends were 0 bases for V and 7 bases for J; bases not matched to a gene: 8. The length of the CDR3 is 16 residues. CDR3 in amino acids: CASSLALGQVTQPQHF. The CDR3 coding sequence is TGTGCCAGCAGTTTAGCGCTGGGACAGGTCACCCAGCCCCAGCATTTT.

J is TRBJ2-1 and V is TRBV12-3 or TRBV12-4, with 7 bases lining up with TRBD1. The V and J ends lost 4 bases and 7 bases, in that order; junction bases with no gene match: 7. CDR3 size: 14 residues. CDR3 DNA sequence: TGTGCCAGCAGTTACTACAGGGGTCGAAATGAGCAGTTCTTC. This encodes CASSYYRGRNEQFF.

There are many counts of this clonotype. The chain combines TRBV7-9 with TRBJ1-4; perhaps TRBD1 as D (6 bases). Trimming cost V 10 bases and J 3 bases, with 18 bases left between them. This CDR3 contains 15 residues. The germline V gene encodes CDR1 SEHNR and CDR2 FQNEAQ (reference sequence). The CDR3 bases are TGTGCCATCGACGCTGGGCGGGGGCCTAATGAAAAACTGTTTTTT. It is translated as CAIDAGRGPNEKLFF.

The sample holds a few counts of this clonotype. CDR3 residues: CSVEEGGGGDTF. The CDR3 DNA reads as TGCAGCGTTGAAGAAGGGGGCGGAGGCGACACCTTC. The rearrangement uses TRBV29-1 and TRBJ1-2; 7 nucleotides align to TRBD1. Germline CDR1 SQVTM, CDR2 ANQGSEA. J gave up 12 bases and V 0 bases, and 7 bases lay outside the gene matches. This CDR3 is built from 12 residues.

This clonotype appeared many times. The CDR3 sequence is CASSERETVRGNSPLHF. The CDR3 nucleotides read TGTGCCAGCAGTGAACGGGAAACAGTTCGAGGGAATTCACCCCTCCACTTT. The chain combines TRBV2 with TRBJ1-6; D is undetermined. The CDR3 runs 17 residues. Trimming removed 2 bases from V and 7 bases from J, with 18 bases in between. CDR1 and CDR2 (germline): SNHLY, FYNNEI.

This clonotype was seen ten or more times. The V gene is TRBV7-9, the J gene TRBJ2-7; D tentatively fits TRBD1 or TRBD2 (7 bases each). Deletions cut 7 bases from V and 3 bases from J, with 22 bases between. The V gene's germline CDR1 is SEHNR and CDR2 FQNEAQ (reference sequence). The CDR3 spans 16 residues. CDR3 bases: TGTGCCAGCACCACTCAGGGGGGGTACCGTTTCTACGAGCAGTACTTC. Its protein is CASTTQGGYRFYEQYF.

This clonotype showed up many times. This rearrangement joins TRBV5-5 to TRBJ2-7; D gene unclear. The germline CDR1 and CDR2 sequences are SGHKS and YYEKEE (reference sequence). The CDR3 is 13 amino acids. V lost 0 bases and J lost 3, with 7 bases in between. CDR3 nucleotide sequence: TGTGCCAGCAGCTTGGAAGGAAACTACGAGCAGTACTTC. Protein sequence: CASSLEGNYEQYF.

This clonotype was picked up many times. V usage is TRBV6-6 and J usage is TRBJ2-3; 15 bases align to TRBD2. The V segment lost 6 bases and the J segment 6 bases; nucleotides outside the gene matches: 7. CDR3 length: 16 residues. Looked up from germline, CDR1 is MNHNY and CDR2 is SVGAGI (reference sequence). The CDR3, as DNA: TGTGCCAGCAGCCGGACTAGCGGGGGGGCAAGGGATACGCAGTATTTT. Its protein product is CASSRTSGGARDTQYF.

The chain carries TRBV7-2 and TRBJ1-1, with D perhaps TRBD1 (5 bases). CDR1 is SGHTA and CDR2 is FQGNSA in the germline V gene. The V gene lost 0 bases and the J gene lost 3 bases, with 17 bases spanning the gap. CDR3 length equals 17 residues. The CDR3 here is CASSLATSSPGDTEAFF. The CDR3 DNA reads as TGTGCCAGCAGCTTAGCTACTAGTTCCCCGGGGGACACTGAAGCTTTCTTT. Full variable domain (outside the CDR3, taken from reference TRBV7-2 and TRBJ1-1): GAGVSQSPSNKVTEKGKDVELRCDPISGHTALYWYRQSLGQGLEFLIYFQGNSAPDKSGLPSDRFSAERTGGSVSTLTIQRTQQEDSAVYLCASSLATSSPGDTEAFFGQGTRLTVV.

This clonotype was seen only a few times. The chain is built from TRBV29-1 and TRBJ1-2; 7 bases map to TRBD1. V dropped 7 bases and J dropped 0; count of bases not matched to a gene: 8. Looked up from germline, CDR1 is SQVTM and CDR2 is ANQGSEA. This CDR3 contains 14 residues. The CDR3 spells CSAGGTVPNYGYTF. In DNA, the CDR3 is TGCAGCGCCGGGGGGACAGTCCCTAACTATGGCTACACCTTC.

This clonotype was picked up many times. V is TRBV6-4 and J is TRBJ2-3; tentatively, D is TRBD2 (6 bases). The CDR3 contains 13 residues. Germline-derived CDR1 and CDR2 are MRHNA and SNTAGT. The ends were cut back, 8 bases at V and 0 bases at J, with 9 bases in the middle. For the CDR3, the DNA is TGTGCCAGCCGGGGGTCTAGCACAGATACGCAGTATTTT. As protein: CASRGSSTDTQYF.

The chain uses TRBV5-4 and TRBJ1-5; weak D call: TRBD1 (6 bases). The CDR3 has 13 residues. The ends were cut back, 4 bases at V and 3 bases at J, with 8 bases in the middle. Per the germline V gene, CDR1 is SGHNT and CDR2 is YYREEE (reference sequence). The DNA of the CDR3 is TGTGCCAGCAGCCCGGGACACAATCAGCCCCAGCATTTT. Translating it yields CASSPGHNQPQHF.

This chain links TRBV2 with TRBJ2-2; D is perhaps TRBD1 or TRBD2 (5 bases each). Germline V gene lookup returns CDR1 SNHLY and CDR2 FYNNEI. With 7 bases removed from V and 2 bases from J, the gap between germline ends came to 11 bases. The CDR3 contains 14 residues. This CDR3 reads CASIRDRNTGELFF. As DNA, the CDR3 is TGTGCCAGCATCCGGGACCGAAACACCGGGGAGCTGTTTTTT. The full variable domain, its missing parts supplied by reference TRBV2 and TRBJ2-2, is EPEVTQTPSHQVTQMGQEVILRCVPISNHLYFYWYRQILGQKVEFLVSFYNNEISEKSEIFDDQFSVERPDGSNFTLKIRSTKLEDSAMYFCASIRDRNTGELFFGEGSRLTVL.

J is TRBJ2-3 and V is TRBV28; D ambiguous. The CDR3 is 13 residues long. CDR1 MDHEN and CDR2 SYDVKM come from the germline V gene. The V end lost 8 bases, the J end lost 6 bases, and 15 bases lay between the germline ends. For the CDR3, the DNA is TGTGCCAGCGGCGTATTCTCTCCGGATACGCAGTATTTT. It specifies CASGVFSPDTQYF.

Of note for this clonotype: This clone may be a read error of a much larger clone one base away. The chain links TRBV18 to TRBJ1-2; TRBD1 matches 9 bases. Germline CDR1 reads KGHSH; CDR2 reads LQKENI. The CDR3 covers 18 residues. CDR3 region: CASSPQGTGKSKHYGDTF. DNA for the CDR3: TGTGCCAGCTCACCACAAGGGACAGGGAAAAGTAAGCACTATGGCGACACCTTC.

Only a few counts were recorded for this clonotype. The chain is built from TRBV29-1 and TRBJ2-3, with D possibly TRBD1 on 5 matching bases. Trimming cost V 1 base and J 0 bases, with 8 bases left between them. The CDR3 has 14 residues. Germline V CDR1 and CDR2: SQVTM, ANQGSEA. The CDR3 protein is CSVEGTRSTDTQYF. CDR3 DNA sequence: TGCAGCGTTGAAGGGACACGGAGCACAGATACGCAGTATTTT.

This clonotype was observed a few times. The chain combines TRBV7-2 with TRBJ1-5, with D possibly matching TRBD1 (6 bases). The germline gives CDR1 SGHTA, CDR2 FQGNSA. Trimming took off 5 bases at V and 0 bases at J, with 14 bases between the two ends. This CDR3 has 16 residues. In DNA, the CDR3 is TGTGCCAGCAGCCAGACAGGCGGGAATAGCAATCAGCCCCAGCATTTT. This encodes CASSQTGGNSNQPQHF.

The chain has TRBV7-9 and TRBJ2-1, with TRBD1 matching 8 bases. The CDR3 contains 15 residues. V lost 5 bases, J lost 7 bases, and 10 bases stayed unmatched. Germline CDR1 and CDR2: SEHNR and FQNEAQ (reference sequence). The CDR3: CASSGGQVAWNEQFF. The CDR3 nucleotides are TGTGCCAGCAGCGGGGGACAGGTGGCCTGGAATGAGCAGTTCTTC. Complete variable domain (other parts from reference TRBV7-9 and TRBJ2-1): DTGVSQNPRHKITKRGQNVTFRCDPISEHNRLYWYRQTLGQGPEFLTYFQNEAQLEKSRLLSDRFSAERPKGSFSTLEIQRTEQGDSAMYLCASSGGQVAWNEQFFGPGTRLTVL.